This TCR beta chain was identified in a study of T cells after yellow fever vaccination. Study-wide results and caveats: The study found a weaker secondary response that peaked faster, day 5 versus 15. A large majority of primary-vaccination clones showed up again after the booster (approximately 95% CD4, around 90% CD8).

This clonotype was detected many times. What it binds is unknown. TCR cDNA was made by 5'RACE template switching, adding a universal primer site and UMIs. TCRdb itself ran the 5' RACE reads through MiXCR, one entry per CDR3 protein. The table records some 500,000 distinct CDR3 sequences, 13% of them present only once. Germline V gene sequence: CDR1 DFQATT, CDR2 SNEGSKA (reference sequence). The CDR3 totals 16 residues. Trimming removed 1 base from V and 1 base from J; junction bases left unmatched: 7. The gene calls are TRBV20-1 and TRBJ2-5, with TRBD2 matching 9 bases. This clonotype was obtained from a man aged 25-45 years who received the YFV17D yellow fever vaccine. The source was PBMCs, collected on the day of the yellow fever booster vaccination. In DNA form, the CDR3 reads TGCAGTGCTAGAGCGATGCAGACTAGCGGCCAAGAGACCCAGTACTTC. This translates into CSARAMQTSGQETQYF.